This entry lists 25 T cell receptor beta chains sequenced from one sample in a study of T cells in Graves' hyperthyroidism and ophthalmopathy. The CDR3 regions of TCR beta were amplified from RNA transcripts. HTBI primers were employed in a first-round RT-PCR of the TCR CDR3. TCRdb ran MiXCR on the multiplex PCR reads and lists one entry per CDR3 protein. Here the sample spans nearly 250,000 distinct CDR3 sequences, around 17% being singletons. Sequenced: blood. Every receptor here comes from a woman under 30 with Graves' ophthalmopathy.

This clonotype was recorded at least ten times. The V and J genes are TRBV7-2 and TRBJ2-3, with 16 bases aligning to TRBD2. Trimming removed 8 bases from V and 4 bases from J; junction bases left unmatched: 6. Germline V gives CDR1 SGHTA, CDR2 FQGNSA. CDR3 length equals 16 residues. CDR3 sequence reads: CASSGTSGGGADTQYF. The CDR3 nucleotides are TGTGCCAGCTCGGGGACTAGCGGGGGGGGGGCAGATACGCAGTATTTT.

This sequence joins TRBV7-8 and TRBJ2-3; 8 bases agree with TRBD2. Per germline, CDR1 SGHVS and CDR2 FQNEAQ. This CDR3 is 15 amino acids long. J gave up 6 bases and V 2 bases, and 7 bases lay outside the gene matches. CDR3 region: CASSLMLSGSDTQYF. The DNA for the CDR3 is TGTGCCAGCAGCTTAATGCTAAGCGGGAGCGATACGCAGTATTTT.

Of note for this clonotype: A much larger clone is a single base away; this may be a read error. The chain carries TRBV5-1 and TRBJ2-7, with D perhaps TRBD1 or TRBD2 (5 bases each). Germline assignment: CDR1 SGHRS and CDR2 YFSETQ. The CDR3 is 16 residues long. The CDR3 nucleotides read TGCGCCAGCAGCTTGGGACTCGGGGCAGATACATACGGGCAGTACTTC. Amino acid sequence: CASSLGLGADTYGQYF.

The chain links TRBV9 to TRBJ2-3; D might be TRBD2 (5 bases). Trimming removed 4 bases at V and 6 bases at J, with 15 bases between. Germline V CDR1 and CDR2: SGDLS, YYNGEE. The CDR3 has 14 amino acids. CDR3 sequence (DNA): TGTGCCAGCAGCATCCCTTTGGACTCCGATACGCAGTATTTT. Translation: CASSIPLDSDTQYF. The full variable domain, with the rest looked up from reference TRBV9 and TRBJ2-3, is DSGVTQTPKHLITATGQRVTLRCSPRSGDLSVYWYQQSLDQGLQFLIQYYNGEERAKGNILERFSAQQFPDLHSELNLSSLELGDSALYFCASSIPLDSDTQYFGPGTRLTVL.

This clonotype has ten or more counts. This sequence joins TRBV2 and TRBJ2-2, with 10 bases identical to TRBD2. Germline V gene data show CDR1 as SNHLY and CDR2 as FYNNEI. V lost 7 bases and J lost 0; bases outside the gene matches: 11. This CDR3 is 18 amino acids long. The CDR3 spells CASNQISGGTSNTGELFF. In nucleotides, the CDR3 is TGTGCCAGCAACCAGATTAGCGGGGGGACTTCGAACACCGGGGAGCTGTTTTTT. Full variable domain (outside the CDR3, taken from reference TRBV2 and TRBJ2-2): EPEVTQTPSHQVTQMGQEVILRCVPISNHLYFYWYRQILGQKVEFLVSFYNNEISEKSEIFDDQFSVERPDGSNFTLKIRSTKLEDSAMYFCASNQISGGTSNTGELFFGEGSRLTVL.

Many counts were recorded for this clonotype. The V and J genes are TRBV5-1 and TRBJ2-5; D ambiguous. CDR3 length: 13 amino acids. Germline assignment: CDR1 SGHRS and CDR2 YFSETQ. Trimming stripped 4 bases from V and 5 bases from J, with 12 bases between. CDR3: CASSLQFGETQYF. In DNA, the CDR3 is TGCGCCAGCAGCCTACAATTTGGCGAGACCCAGTACTTC.

The V call is TRBV4-3, the J call TRBJ2-3; D possibly corresponds to TRBD1 (7 bases). CDR1 and CDR2 (germline): LGHNA, YSLEER. The CDR3 loop spans 18 amino acids. V shed 3 bases and J shed 3 bases, with 22 bases lying between them. CDR3 region: CASSQDSAGGLWTDTQYF. The CDR3 nucleotides are TGCGCCAGCAGCCAGGACAGCGCAGGGGGGCTGTGGACAGATACGCAGTATTTT.

This clonotype was detected ten times or more. This chain connects TRBV27 to TRBJ1-1, with a weak D call TRBD1 (6 bases). The germline CDR1 and CDR2 sequences are MNHEY and SMNVEV (reference sequence). This CDR3 has 15 residues. Trimming took off 4 bases at V and 6 bases at J, with 18 bases between the two ends. CDR3 in amino acids: CASSSKQRQAAEAFF. The DNA of the CDR3 is TGTGCCAGCAGTTCTAAACAAAGACAGGCAGCTGAAGCTTTCTTT.

V and J are TRBV5-4 and TRBJ2-6; 10 positions match TRBD1. The V gene end was trimmed by 4 bases and the J gene end by 0 bases; junction bases not matched to a gene: 4. The CDR3 length is 17 residues. The V gene's germline CDR1 is SGHNT and CDR2 YYREEE (reference sequence). The CDR3 region is CASSPGTGASGANVLTF. DNA of the CDR3: TGTGCCAGCAGCCCTGGGACAGGGGCCTCTGGGGCCAACGTCCTGACTTTC.

There are many counts of this clonotype. This chain uses TRBV7-2 with TRBJ2-1, with D hard to call. Trimming removed 0 bases from V and 9 bases from J, with 12 bases in between. CDR1 and CDR2 from the germline V gene are SGHTA and FQGNSA. The CDR3 has 14 residues. The CDR3 reads CASSLARSAGEQFF. The CDR3 bases are TGTGCCAGCAGCTTAGCTCGGTCGGCCGGTGAGCAGTTCTTC.

CDR3 sequence reads: CASSQEGMGVRGDSDSYNEQFF. CDR3 nucleotides: TGTGCCAGCAGCCAAGAGGGAATGGGGGTCCGAGGGGATTCAGACTCCTACAATGAGCAGTTCTTC. The chain combines TRBV3-1 with TRBJ2-1; either TRBD1 or TRBD2 may supply D (5 bases each). Germline values: CDR1 LGHDT, CDR2 YNNKEL (reference sequence). The CDR3 length is 22 residues. Trimming cost V 0 bases and J 0 bases, with 27 bases left between them.

At least ten counts were recorded for this clonotype. As DNA, the CDR3 is TGTGCCAGCAGCTTAAAGGGGGCAGGGGGCTCCTACAATGAGCAGTTCTTC. The encoded protein is CASSLKGAGGSYNEQFF. J is TRBJ2-1 and V is TRBV7-9; 7 bases are shared with TRBD1. Germline values: CDR1 SEHNR, CDR2 FQNEAQ (reference sequence). V dropped 2 bases and J dropped 0; count of bases not matched to a gene: 7. CDR3 size: 17 residues.

Ten or more counts support this clonotype. Written as DNA, the CDR3 is TGTGCCAGCAGCTTAGTTCTAGCGGGGGTGGCAGATACGCAGTATTTT. Protein: CASSLVLAGVADTQYF. This chain uses TRBV11-2 with TRBJ2-3; 10 nucleotides match TRBD2. Germline V lookup: CDR1 SGHAT, CDR2 FQNNGV. The CDR3 is made up of 16 amino acids. The J segment lost 4 bases and the V segment lost 1 base, leaving 5 bases of the junction unmatched.

This clonotype has a count of ten or more. The chain has TRBV18 and TRBJ2-1; D gene unclear. CDR1 and CDR2 from the germline V gene are KGHSH and LQKENI. CDR3 length equals 13 residues. The V and J ends lost 1 base and 8 bases respectively, with 9 bases between them. The DNA of the CDR3 is TGTGCCAGCTCACCACAGACCTTCGATGAGCAGTTCTTC. Translation gives CASSPQTFDEQFF.

This clonotype was recorded a few times. This may arise from a read error, as a much more abundant clone is one base away. This CDR3 is CTSSDRLGGNQPQHF. The CDR3 coding sequence is TGCACCAGCAGTGACCGCCTAGGTGGCAATCAGCCCCAGCATTTT. The chain carries TRBV10-2 and TRBJ1-5, with D unclear. CDR1 is WSHSY, CDR2 SAAADI, per germline. The CDR3 is made up of 15 amino acids.

As to this clonotype: This may stem from a read error, because a much larger clone lies one nucleotide away. V gene TRBV6-2 or TRBV6-3 combines with J gene TRBJ1-2; D uncertain. Germline assignment: CDR1 MNHEY and CDR2 SVGEGT. This CDR3 is built from 12 residues. Trimming took 8 bases from V and 5 from J, leaving 12 bases between them. In DNA form, the CDR3 reads TGTGCCAGCCGGACCGTTCTATATGGCTACACCTTC. Translation gives CASRTVLYGYTF.

This clonotype was counted at least ten times. The J gene is TRBJ2-1, the V gene TRBV20-1; D possibly uses TRBD1 or TRBD2 (5 bases each). The CDR3 runs to 14 residues. Germline CDR1 DFQATT, CDR2 SNEGSKA (reference sequence). V lost 5 bases to trimming and J lost 4 bases, with 15 bases between them. The CDR3 bases are TGCAGTGCTGAACCGCGAGGGGTTTACAATGAGCAGTTCTTC. It yields the protein CSAEPRGVYNEQFF.

This clonotype appeared many times. The chain recombines TRBV7-9 with TRBJ1-6; no clear D gene. V dropped 3 bases and J dropped 5 bases, with 8 bases sitting between them. CDR3 size: 14 residues. The germline V gene encodes CDR1 SEHNR and CDR2 FQNEAQ (reference sequence). The CDR3 nucleotides read TGTGCCAGCAGCTTGGTTGGGGATAATTCACCCCTCCACTTT. This sequence encodes CASSLVGDNSPLHF.

The chain uses TRBV15 and TRBJ2-5, with TRBD2 matching 9 bases. Germline loops: CDR1 LNHNV, CDR2 YYDKDF (reference sequence). Trimming took 3 bases from V and 4 from J; bases not matched to a gene: 9. This CDR3 region has 16 residues. CDR3 bases: TGTGCCACCAGCAGGCCTCTAGCGGGAAACTCAGAGACCCAGTACTTC. Encoded protein: CATSRPLAGNSETQYF.

This clonotype appeared many times. The gene calls are TRBV6-2 or TRBV6-3 and TRBJ1-1, with D perhaps matching TRBD1 (5 bases). V was shortened by 4 bases and J by 1 base, with 10 bases between the two germline ends. This CDR3 has 14 amino acids. Germline assignment: CDR1 MNHEY and CDR2 SVGEGT. CDR3 protein: CASSFRRGNTEAFF. The CDR3 bases are TGTGCCAGCAGTTTTCGAAGGGGGAACACTGAAGCTTTCTTT.

This clonotype was recorded at least ten times. The J gene is TRBJ1-2, the V gene TRBV5-1, with D unclear. This CDR3 has 14 amino acids. Germline V CDR1 and CDR2: SGHRS, YFSETQ. V shed 0 bases and J shed 6 bases, with 12 bases lying between them. The CDR3 is CASSLDAAVDGYTF. The DNA of the CDR3 is TGCGCCAGCAGCTTGGATGCCGCCGTGGATGGCTACACCTTC.

The chain links TRBV6-5 to TRBJ2-6, with 8 bases lining up with TRBD1. This CDR3 is 19 amino acids long. The trim removed 3 bases at V and 0 bases at J, leaving 10 bases unmatched. Germline loops: CDR1 MNHEY, CDR2 SVGAGI. CDR3 coding DNA: TGTGCCAGCAGTTATTACCAGGGGGCCGGCCGCTCTGGGGCCAACGTCCTGACTTTC. Its protein product is CASSYYQGAGRSGANVLTF.

This clonotype was seen at least ten times. V gene TRBV20-1 combines with J gene TRBJ2-7; TRBD1 matches 7 bases. The CDR3 consists of 12 residues. The germline V gene encodes CDR1 DFQATT and CDR2 SNEGSKA (reference sequence). Trimming at V came to 5 bases and at J to 5 bases, leaving 6 bases not matched to a gene. The CDR3 sequence: CSAQTGYHEQYF. CDR3 DNA sequence: TGCAGTGCTCAGACAGGGTACCACGAGCAGTACTTC.

This clonotype was detected ten times or more. The J gene is TRBJ2-7, the V gene TRBV28; weak D call: TRBD1 (6 bases). V was trimmed by 4 bases and J by 3 bases, leaving 10 bases between them. CDR3 length: 13 amino acids. From germline, CDR1 is MDHEN and CDR2 SYDVKM. The DNA of the CDR3 is TGTGCCAGCAGTTCACTGGACAGCTACGAGCAGTACTTC. Residues: CASSSLDSYEQYF.

This clonotype was recorded at least ten times. The CDR3 region is CSAGAGEANTQYF. For the CDR3, the DNA is TGCAGTGCTGGAGCGGGAGAGGCAAATACGCAGTATTTT. The chain has TRBV20-1 and TRBJ2-3, with 8 bases fitting TRBD2. After removal of 5 bases from V and 7 bases from J, the junction contained 8 bases not matched to a gene. Germline CDR1 is DFQATT and CDR2 is SNEGSKA (reference sequence). The CDR3 totals 13 residues.